This passage covers 26 T cell receptor beta chains from one sample sequenced in a study of immune characterization of retroperitoneal liposarcoma. MiXCR was run by TCRdb on the PCR reads, yielding one entry per CDR3 protein. The data hold approximately 9,000 distinct CDR3 sequences, with about 27% observed a single time. Sequencing used tumor tissue. The receptors stem from a male donor with retroperitoneal liposarcoma.

The chain carries TRBV7-6 and TRBJ2-2; 8 positions agree with TRBD1. The V and J ends lost 5 bases and 5 bases, in that order; junction bases with no gene match: 7. CDR1 SGHVS and CDR2 FNYEAQ come from the germline V gene. The CDR3 sequence is 15 residues long. Here the CDR3 DNA reads TGTGCCAGCAGCATACGGGACAGGTCAACCGGGGAGCTGTTTTTT. Translating it yields CASSIRDRSTGELFF.

By share of the sample, this clonotype is medium-sized. V usage is TRBV25-1 and J usage is TRBJ2-5, with a tentative D call TRBD1 (5 bases). The V and J ends lost 1 base and 3 bases respectively, with 18 bases between them. Per the germline V gene, CDR1 is MGHDK and CDR2 is SYGVNS. The CDR3 consists of 17 residues. The CDR3 region has the DNA TGTGCCAGCAGTGAATGGCGCGTTGACAGACCAAAAGAGACCCAGTACTTC. This gives the protein CASSEWRVDRPKETQYF. Full variable domain (remainder filled in from reference TRBV25-1 and TRBJ2-5): EADIYQTPRYLVIGTGKKITLECSQTMGHDKMYWYQQDPGMELHLIHYSYGVNSTEKGDLSSESTVSRIRTEHFPLTLESARPSHTSQYLCASSEWRVDRPKETQYFGPGTRLLVL.

This clonotype counts as medium-sized. DNA for the CDR3: TGTGCCAGCAGTGAGTACTCGATCTCCTACGAGCAGTACTTC. Translated, it gives CASSEYSISYEQYF. The chain uses TRBV6-1 and TRBJ2-7, with no clear D. Germline CDR1 and CDR2: MNHNS and SASEGT. Trimming stripped 3 bases from V and 0 bases from J, with 9 bases between. The CDR3 is 14 amino acids.

The V gene is TRBV7-2, the J gene TRBJ2-3; no firm D call. The J call may be in error: the DNA end matches TRBJ2-5 better. The CDR3 is made up of 12 amino acids. Germline CDR1 SGHTA, CDR2 FQGNSA. DNA for the CDR3: TGTGCCAGCAGCTTAGCCCCAGAGACCCAGTACTTC. The encoded protein is CASSLAPETQYF.

DNA of the CDR3: TGTGCCAGCAGTTTTGGAGGTTTGACGGGTTCCAAAAACATTCAGTTCTTC. This gives the protein CASSFGGLTGSKNIQFF. This chain links TRBV12-3 or TRBV12-4 with TRBJ2-1, with D possibly TRBD2 on 5 matching bases. V lost 3 bases and J 13 bases, leaving 28 bases between the germline ends. The CDR3 is 17 residues long.

A few counts support this clonotype. The chain carries TRBV12-3 or TRBV12-4 and TRBJ2-7, with D tentatively TRBD1 (6 bases). The CDR3 has 12 residues. Trimming cost V 1 base and J 7 bases, with 8 bases left between them. This CDR3 is CASSLEGVEQYF. The CDR3 bases are TGTGCCAGCAGTTTAGAGGGGGTTGAGCAGTACTTC.

By share, this clonotype counts as large (0.1 to 1%). The CDR3 is CASSLGYYEQYF. The CDR3 DNA is TGTGCCAGCAGCTTAGGATATTACGAGCAGTACTTC. The chain is built from TRBV7-2 and TRBJ2-1; D is uncertain. The DNA end favors TRBJ2-7, so the J call may be wrong. This CDR3 contains 12 residues. Germline loops: CDR1 SGHTA, CDR2 FQGNSA.

This clonotype has just one count. The V and J genes are TRBV14 and TRBJ2-3, with D tentatively TRBD2 (5 bases). Trimming cost V 0 bases and J 0 bases, with 10 bases left between them. This CDR3 is built from 16 residues. Germline V gives CDR1 SGHDN, CDR2 FVKESK. This chain's CDR3 is CASSQEWQRSTDTQYF. The CDR3 coding sequence is TGTGCCAGCAGCCAAGAGTGGCAGCGGAGCACAGATACGCAGTATTTT.

A few counts support this clonotype. The chain recombines TRBV27 with TRBJ2-5, with 7 bases that match TRBD1. The end of the DNA aligns better with TRBJ2-7, so the J call may be wrong. In germline, CDR1 is MNHEY, CDR2 SMNVEV (reference sequence). The CDR3 spans 13 residues. The CDR3 DNA sequence: TGTGCCAGCAGTTCCACAGGGGCCTACGAGCAGTACTTC. Translating gives CASSSTGAYEQYF.

This clonotype was counted at least ten times. This rearrangement joins TRBV6-1 to TRBJ2-5; D uncertain. CDR1 and CDR2 (germline): MNHNS, SASEGT. V lost 8 bases to trimming and J lost 11 bases, with 18 bases between them. CDR3 length equals 12 residues. The CDR3 sequence: CASQTVNNEQYF. In DNA form, the CDR3 reads TGTGCCAGCCAGACGGTTAACAATGAGCAGTACTTC.

The genes are TRBV6-1 and TRBJ2-4, with D possibly being TRBD1 or TRBD2 (5 bases each). Trimming stripped 2 bases from V and 11 bases from J, with 16 bases between. Germline V gene lookup returns CDR1 MNHNS and CDR2 SASEGT. The CDR3 has 14 amino acids. The CDR3 loop is CASSELGRTYLQYF. CDR3 nucleotides: TGTGCCAGCAGTGAATTGGGACGGACATACCTTCAGTACTTC.

In this sample, this clonotype turned up once. This chain uses TRBV27 with TRBJ2-2; D is unresolved. The CDR3 loop spans 16 amino acids. The ends were cut back, 3 bases at V and 0 bases at J, with 11 bases in the middle. Germline CDR1 MNHEY, CDR2 SMNVEV (reference sequence). DNA for the CDR3: TGTGCCAGCAGTTTCATCCTTGGGGCGAACACCGGGGAGCTGTTTTTT. Translating it yields CASSFILGANTGELFF.

This sequence joins TRBV4-1 and TRBJ2-4; 7 positions match TRBD2. Germline-derived CDR1 and CDR2 are MGHRA and YSYEKL. The CDR3 is 15 residues long. V lost 4 bases and J lost 13; bases outside the gene matches: 16. The CDR3 nucleotides are TGCGCCAGCAGCCCCATCAGGGAGGGGCCGGTGAAGCAGTACTTC. Its protein product is CASSPIREGPVKQYF.

The chain recombines TRBV6-1 with TRBJ2-4, with TRBD1 matching 8 bases. The DNA end is more similar to TRBJ2-7, so the J call may be wrong. Germline values: CDR1 MNHNS, CDR2 SASEGT. There are 13 residues in the CDR3. The CDR3: CASSSDRAYEQYF. The CDR3 coding sequence is TGTGCCAGCAGTTCGGACAGGGCTTACGAGCAGTACTTC.

This chain links TRBV12-3 or TRBV12-4 with TRBJ2-3; D gene unclear. With 4 bases removed from V and 3 bases from J, the gap between germline ends came to 11 bases. The CDR3 spans 14 residues. Here the CDR3 reads CASSYSVQTDTQYF. Here the CDR3 DNA reads TGTGCCAGCAGTTACTCAGTCCAGACAGATACGCAGTATTTT.

CDR3 loop: CASSYSGAATEAFF. The DNA for the CDR3 is TGTGCCAGCAGTTACTCGGGGGCTGCCACTGAAGCTTTCTTT. This chain uses TRBV6-6 with TRBJ1-1, with a possible D match to TRBD1 (6 bases). CDR1 is MNHNY, CDR2 SVGAGI, per germline (reference sequence). CDR3 length: 14 residues. V was pared by 0 bases and J by 4 bases, with 9 bases between.

By frequency in the sample, this clonotype is large. V and J are TRBV12-3 or TRBV12-4 and TRBJ2-3, with D perhaps matching TRBD2 (5 bases). This CDR3 contains 15 residues. V dropped 6 bases and J dropped 1 base, with 14 bases sitting between them. The CDR3 nucleotides read TGTGCCAGCAGCCCAAGGGTGGGAGGCACAGATACGCAGTATTTT. As protein: CASSPRVGGTDTQYF.

This clonotype occurred many times. The chain joins TRBV7-6 to TRBJ2-3; D is uncertain. Germline CDR1 reads SGHVS; CDR2 reads FNYEAQ. CDR3 size: 13 residues. Deletions cut 0 bases from V and 6 bases from J, with 7 bases between. CDR3 bases: TGTGCCAGCAGCTTAGCGGCCCTGGATACGCAGTATTTT. This codes for CASSLAALDTQYF.

V gene TRBV6-5 combines with J gene TRBJ2-1; D is tentatively TRBD1 or TRBD2 (5 bases each). The CDR3 runs to 19 residues. Trimming removed 6 bases at V and 10 bases at J, with 34 bases between. CDR1 is MNHEY, CDR2 SVGAGI, per germline. CDR3 coding DNA: TGTGCCAGCAGCGACCACATACTGCAATCCGGGGCAGGGTACCACGAGCAGTTCTTC. It translates to CASSDHILQSGAGYHEQFF.

This clonotype was observed a handful of times. This chain joins TRBV25-1 and TRBJ2-2, with D uncertain. V shed 2 bases and J shed 0 bases, with 7 bases lying between them. The CDR3 contains 15 residues. Germline V CDR1 and CDR2: MGHDK, SYGVNS. The CDR3 protein is CASSEGYANTGELFF. CDR3 DNA: TGTGCCAGCAGTGAAGGCTATGCGAACACCGGGGAGCTGTTTTTT.

This chain joins TRBV6-5 and TRBJ2-2; 12 nucleotides match TRBD2. CDR1 and CDR2 (germline): MNHEY, SVGAGI. The CDR3 is 22 amino acids. V lost 2 bases to trimming and J lost 8 bases; unmatched junction nucleotides: 24. In DNA, the CDR3 is TGTGCCAGCAGTTACCTTCGCGGACAGGGGGTTCTAGCGGGAGGGCCTCGGGGGGAGCTGTTTTTT. Translating it yields CASSYLRGQGVLAGGPRGELFF.

This clonotype was counted once. Here the CDR3 reads CASSEPDSGETQYF. The DNA for the CDR3 is TGTGCCAGCAGTGAACCGGACAGTGGGGAGACCCAGTACTTC. The V gene is TRBV6-1, the J gene TRBJ2-5, with TRBD1 as a possible D gene (6 bases). Looked up from germline, CDR1 is MNHNS and CDR2 is SASEGT. V gave up 2 bases and J gave up 5 bases, with 12 bases separating them. The CDR3 length is 14 residues.

This clonotype is medium-sized. This rearrangement joins TRBV6-1 to TRBJ2-1; D unresolved. The last part of the DNA fits TRBJ2-7 better; the J call may be wrong. The CDR3 spans 12 residues. The V gene's germline CDR1 is MNHNS and CDR2 SASEGT. CDR3 DNA sequence: TGTGCCAGCAGTCCCCGTGGCAATGAGCAGTACTTC. Its translation: CASSPRGNEQYF.

Sample share makes this clonotype medium-sized. The chain combines TRBV11-3 with TRBJ2-5; a possible D gene is TRBD2 (6 bases). Trimming took 1 base from V and 4 from J, leaving 13 bases between them. Looked up from germline, CDR1 is SGHNT and CDR2 is YENEEA. The CDR3 has 15 residues. CDR3 DNA sequence: TGTGCCAGCAGCTTAGGCGGGATAATCGGAGAGACCCAGTACTTC. Its protein product is CASSLGGIIGETQYF.

The chain joins TRBV6-4 to TRBJ1-2, with 7 bases that match TRBD1. The V gene end was trimmed by 5 bases and the J gene end by 2 bases; junction bases not matched to a gene: 8. Germline assignment: CDR1 MRHNA and CDR2 SNTAGT. The length of the CDR3 is 15 residues. DNA for the CDR3: TGTGCCAGCAGTCCCGGGACAGCCAACAACTATGGCTACACCTTC. Protein product: CASSPGTANNYGYTF.

This clonotype appeared once. This chain joins TRBV9 and TRBJ2-3; maybe TRBD2 (5 bases). The V end lost 4 bases, the J end lost 6 bases, and 15 bases lay between the germline ends. Germline V gene sequence: CDR1 SGDLS, CDR2 YYNGEE. This CDR3 is 14 amino acids long. CDR3 DNA sequence: TGTGCCAGCAGCCCTCGTCGGGATTGGGATACGCAGTATTTT. It translates to CASSPRRDWDTQYF.